A single sample gave rise to the 13 T cell receptor beta chains below, sequenced in a study of CD8 T cells in Susac syndrome. Reverse transcription of roughly 0.45 to 1 ug RNA was carried out with random hexamers. One entry per CDR3 protein, called by TCRdb with MiXCR from the immunoSEQ multiplex PCR reads. The table shows 250,000 or so distinct CDR3 sequences, with just over 90% occurring only once. The sequenced material came from CD4+ T cells from PBMCs. The source of these receptors is a human donor with multiple sclerosis.

The chain has TRBV10-3 and TRBJ2-7, with 8 bases that match TRBD1. This CDR3 region has 15 residues. The germline V gene encodes CDR1 ENHRY and CDR2 SYGVKD. Trimming took 0 bases from V and 7 from J; bases not matched to a gene: 8. The CDR3 DNA reads as TGTGCCATCAGTGAGTCGGTCCAGGGGGCTCTGGAGCAGTACTTC. It specifies CAISESVQGALEQYF.

The chain is built from TRBV29-1 and TRBJ2-1; 10 bases agree with TRBD2. The CDR3 is 14 amino acids. From germline, CDR1 is SQVTM and CDR2 ANQGSEA. V was pared by 6 bases and J by 8 bases, with 10 bases of the junction left unmatched. The CDR3 is CSVAPGLAYDEQFF. The CDR3 nucleotides are TGCAGCGTGGCCCCGGGACTAGCGTATGATGAGCAGTTCTTC.

V gene TRBV7-3 combines with J gene TRBJ2-7; D not certain. This CDR3 spans 13 amino acids. V was cut by 5 bases and J by 7 bases, with 15 bases left in between. In germline, CDR1 is SGHTA, CDR2 FQGTGA. The CDR3 coding sequence is TGTGCCAGCAGCCTCCGGTCTAGTGGGGAGCAGTACTTC. It is translated as CASSLRSSGEQYF.

V is TRBV10-3 and J is TRBJ2-5; D tentatively reads TRBD1 or TRBD2 (6 bases each). The length of the CDR3 is 13 residues. Germline lookup yields CDR1 ENHRY and CDR2 SYGVKD. The V end was cut by 8 bases, the J end by 4 bases, with 14 bases between. Written as DNA, the CDR3 is TGTGCCATCCAACGGGAGACAGGAGAGACCCAGTACTTC. Amino acids: CAIQRETGETQYF.

The V call is TRBV18, the J call TRBJ1-5; 7 nucleotides align to TRBD1. The junction had 8 bases not matched to a gene; V was cut back by 3 bases and J by 6 bases. Germline V gene data show CDR1 as KGHSH and CDR2 as LQKENI. The CDR3 is 15 residues long. The CDR3 reads CASSPQTGEGQPQHF. The CDR3 DNA sequence: TGTGCCAGCTCACCCCAAACAGGGGAGGGTCAGCCCCAGCATTTT. The full variable domain, rest sourced from reference TRBV18 and TRBJ1-5, is NAGVMQNPRHLVRRRGQEARLRCSPMKGHSHVYWYRQLPEEGLKFMVYLQKENIIDESGMPKERFSAEFPKEGPSILRIQQVVRGDSAAYFCASSPQTGEGQPQHFGDGTRLSIL.

The chain recombines TRBV7-2 with TRBJ2-5, with a weak D call TRBD2 (6 bases). The CDR3 has 15 residues. V lost 1 base to trimming and J lost 5 bases, with 14 bases between them. Looked up from germline, CDR1 is SGHTA and CDR2 is FQGNSA. CDR3: CASSLVSASEETQYF. CDR3 sequence (DNA): TGTGCCAGCAGCTTAGTGTCGGCTAGCGAGGAGACCCAGTACTTC. The complete variable domain, with remaining parts taken from reference TRBV7-2 and TRBJ2-5, reads GAGVSQSPSNKVTEKGKDVELRCDPISGHTALYWYRQSLGQGLEFLIYFQGNSAPDKSGLPSDRFSAERTGGSVSTLTIQRTQQEDSAVYLCASSLVSASEETQYFGPGTRLLVL.

The chain recombines TRBV7-3 with TRBJ2-4; the match to TRBD2 covers 7 bases. Germline V gene lookup returns CDR1 SGHTA and CDR2 FQGTGA. The length of the CDR3 is 15 residues. With V trimmed by 0 bases and J by 5 bases, 4 bases remained unmatched. The CDR3 bases are TGTGCCAGCAGCTTAACTGGCAGCGGGGAAAACATTCAGTACTTC. It specifies CASSLTGSGENIQYF.

The J gene is TRBJ2-5, the V gene TRBV20-1; possibly TRBD2 for D (5 bases). CDR1 DFQATT and CDR2 SNEGSKA come from the germline V gene (reference sequence). Trimming pared 6 bases from V and 2 bases from J, leaving 16 bases between. This CDR3 is built from 14 residues. The CDR3 protein is CSAPESGLQETQYF. The CDR3 DNA follows: TGCAGTGCCCCGGAGAGCGGTCTACAAGAGACCCAGTACTTC.

The V call is TRBV29-1, the J call TRBJ1-2; D is undetermined. V lost 3 bases to trimming and J lost 0 bases, with 11 bases between them. Germline assignment: CDR1 SQVTM and CDR2 ANQGSEA. This CDR3 has 14 amino acids. The CDR3 DNA reads TGCAGCGTTGACCACACGGCCGCTAACTATGGCTACACCTTC. The encoded protein is CSVDHTAANYGYTF.

The V and J genes are TRBV7-9 and TRBJ2-5; TRBD2 matches 12 bases. This CDR3 comprises 16 residues. J was trimmed by 5 bases and V by 1 base; bases with no gene match: 5. CDR1 and CDR2 (germline): SEHNR, FQNEAQ (reference sequence). The CDR3 DNA sequence: TGTGCCAGCAGCTTAGTACTAGCGGGGGGCCTGGAGACCCAGTACTTC. It specifies CASSLVLAGGLETQYF. The full variable domain, with the rest looked up from reference TRBV7-9 and TRBJ2-5, is DTGVSQNPRHKITKRGQNVTFRCDPISEHNRLYWYRQTLGQGPEFLTYFQNEAQLEKSRLLSDRFSAERPKGSFSTLEIQRTEQGDSAMYLCASSLVLAGGLETQYFGPGTRLLVL.

CDR3 loop: CASSLRAGFYETQYF. The CDR3 DNA follows: TGTGCCAGCAGCTTAAGGGCAGGGTTCTACGAGACCCAGTACTTC. The chain combines TRBV7-3 with TRBJ2-5, with a tentative D call TRBD1 (5 bases). V was cut by 1 base and J by 5 bases, with 14 bases left in between. CDR1 and CDR2 from the germline V gene are SGHTA and FQGTGA. There are 15 residues in the CDR3. Together with reference TRBV7-3 and TRBJ2-5, the CDR3 gives the full variable domain: GAGVSQTPSNKVTEKGKYVELRCDPISGHTALYWYRQSLGQGPEFLIYFQGTGAADDSGLPNDRFFAVRPEGSVSTLKIQRTERGDSAVYLCASSLRAGFYETQYFGPGTRLLVL.

J is TRBJ2-7 and V is TRBV11-2, with TRBD1 matching 8 bases. V lost 0 bases to trimming and J lost 1 base; unmatched junction nucleotides: 5. The CDR3 spans 16 residues. Germline CDR1 SGHAT, CDR2 FQNNGV. The CDR3 DNA is TGTGCCAGCAGCTTAGATCCGCGACAGGGGTCCTACGAGCAGTACTTC. It is translated as CASSLDPRQGSYEQYF.

The chain combines TRBV6-5 with TRBJ1-5; possible D gene TRBD1, 5 bases. V was trimmed by 7 bases and J by 4 bases, leaving 14 bases between them. The CDR3 spans 14 residues. Per germline, CDR1 MNHEY and CDR2 SVGAGI. CDR3 loop: CASTGAGRNQPQHF. DNA of the CDR3: TGTGCCAGCACCGGGGCAGGGAGGAATCAGCCCCAGCATTTT.